The rows below give T cell receptor beta chains drawn from one sample of a study of shared clonotypes between healthy human individuals. Using immunoSEQ multiplex PCR, the repertoire was profiled, and TCRdb retains in-frame clones only, with some absent. Of approximately 2,200,000 clones detected, just over 90% appear once; the ten largest clones hold about 1.5%. What was sequenced was naive CD8+ T cells from PBMCs. The receptor source for this set is a man in his late teens or twenties in good health. Some clones in this sample may be carry-over from other donors' samples. CDR3s include the opening cysteine and the closing phenylalanine or tryptophan. A D gene is named only where the DNA matches it firmly. Clone size is stated in some rows and not others, as once, few, many or a class when expanded.

CDR3 DNA,CDR3 protein,V gene,CDR3 length,J gene,clone size,D gene
TGTGCCAGCAGCCCCTCCACTGGAACTTACGAGCAGTACTTC,CASSPSTGTYEQYF,TRBV9,14,TRBJ2-7,-,-
TGTGCCAGCAGCTTAGAGGGCCAGAACGAGCAGTACTTC,CASSLEGQNEQYF,TRBV5-6,13,TRBJ2-7,-,-
TGCACCAGCAGCCAAGACTCGGCCGGACCTGGAAACACCATATATTTT,CTSSQDSAGPGNTIYF,TRBV1,16,TRBJ1-3,-,-
TGTGCCAGCAGCTTTGTCTATGTAGGAAACACCGGGGAGCTGTTTTTT,CASSFVYVGNTGELFF,TRBV11-2,16,TRBJ2-2,-,-
TGTGCCAGCAGCCTACGCGGGACTCTCTATGGCTACACCTTC,CASSLRGTLYGYTF,TRBV6-1,14,TRBJ1-2,-,-
TGTGCCAGTAGAAACCAGGGGTTCGATGAGCAGTTCTTC,CASRNQGFDEQFF,TRBV19,13,TRBJ2-1,-,-
TGTGCCAGCAGCATCGCTTCCTACGAGCAGTACTTC,CASSIASYEQYF,TRBV28,12,TRBJ2-7,-,-
TGTGCCAGCAGTTTATCGGACAATGAGCAGTTCTTC,CASSLSDNEQFF,TRBV28,12,TRBJ2-1,-,-
TGTGCTAGTGGTTTAGGACCAATCTCCTACAATGAGCAGTTCTTC,CASGLGPISYNEQFF,TRBV12-5,15,TRBJ2-1,once,-
TGTGCCAGCAGCGAGACTACCGGGACTAGCTCCTACAATGAGCAGTTCTTC,CASSETTGTSSYNEQFF,TRBV9,17,TRBJ2-1,once,TRBD2
TGCAGCGTTGAAGATCAGGCAGTCTCCTACGAGCAGTACTTC,CSVEDQAVSYEQYF,TRBV29-1,14,TRBJ2-7,-,-
TGCAGCGTTGAATCCGGATTCATGAACACTGAAGCTTTCTTT,CSVESGFMNTEAFF,TRBV29-1,14,TRBJ1-1,-,-
TGTGCCAGTAGTATGGTTCGGGAGGTGACCCCTGAAGCTTTCTTT,CASSMVREVTPEAFF,TRBV19,15,TRBJ1-1,-,-
TGCGCCAGCAGCACTCGACTAGCGGGGAGCACAGATACGCAGTATTTT,CASSTRLAGSTDTQYF,TRBV4-1,16,TRBJ2-3,-,TRBD2
TGTGCCAGCAACCGGGACAGGGGCGACGAGCAGTACTTC,CASNRDRGDEQYF,TRBV14,13,TRBJ2-7,-,TRBD1
TGTGCCAGCAGCTTATACGTCGGGAGGTTCGACAAAAACATTCAGTACTTC,CASSLYVGRFDKNIQYF,TRBV7-3,17,TRBJ2-4,-,TRBD2
TGTGCCAGCAGCTTCCCGAGACTAGCGGGAGGTTACAATGAGCAGTTCTTC,CASSFPRLAGGYNEQFF,TRBV7-9,17,TRBJ2-1,-,TRBD2
TGTGCCAGCAGCGCCCGAGGACAAATCTACAATGAGCAGTTCTTC,CASSARGQIYNEQFF,TRBV5-8,15,TRBJ2-1,-,-
TGTGCCAGCAGTGGTCCGCCAGGGGGCGGAGTATTGGAAGAGACCCAGTACTTC,CASSGPPGGGVLEETQYF,TRBV2,18,TRBJ2-5,-,TRBD1
TGCGCCAGCAGCCCTGAAACCAGCTCCTACAATGAGCAGTTCTTC,CASSPETSSYNEQFF,TRBV4-1,15,TRBJ2-1,-,-
TGTGCCAGCAGCGACCGGGACAGGGTGTATAACACTGAAGCTTTCTTT,CASSDRDRVYNTEAFF,TRBV9,16,TRBJ1-1,-,TRBD1
TGCGCCAGCAGCCCAGACCCAAGGGGGCACGAGCAGTACTTC,CASSPDPRGHEQYF,TRBV4-3,14,TRBJ2-7,-,TRBD1
TGTGCCAGCAGCCAGGTAACTGAGCAGTTCTTC,CASSQVTEQFF,TRBV28,11,TRBJ2-1,-,-
TGCGCCAGCAGCCATGACGGGGAGAGCGTTGGTGAAAAACTGTTTTTT,CASSHDGESVGEKLFF,TRBV4-1,16,TRBJ1-4,-,-
TGTGCTAGTGGTTCTGGGGACAGGCCTGACGAGCAGTACTTC,CASGSGDRPDEQYF,TRBV12-5,14,TRBJ2-7,-,TRBD1
TGTGCCAGCAGTGAAGCGTTCGCTGATACGCAGTATTTT,CASSEAFADTQYF,TRBV2,13,TRBJ2-3,-,-
TGTGCCAGCAGCACTAGGACAGGGTTTACTGAAGCTTTCTTT,CASSTRTGFTEAFF,TRBV14,14,TRBJ1-1,-,TRBD1
TGTGCCAGCAGGGGGGTAACTTACTACGAGCAGTACTTC,CASRGVTYYEQYF,TRBV2,13,TRBJ2-7,-,-
TGTGCCAGCAGTTTAGTGGGTTTCTCCTACGAGCAGTACTTC,CASSLVGFSYEQYF,TRBV27,14,TRBJ2-7,once,-
TGTGCCAGCAGTTTTACCCTGGGACAGGGGGCGAATGAGCAGTTCTTC,CASSFTLGQGANEQFF,TRBV27,16,TRBJ2-1,-,TRBD1
TGTGCCAGCAGCCAGGGGGACAGGGGACTCTATGGCTACACCTTC,CASSQGDRGLYGYTF,TRBV13,15,TRBJ1-2,-,TRBD1
TGCGCCAGCAGCCTAGGGGGGGAGGCCCACAATCAGCCCCAGCATTTT,CASSLGGEAHNQPQHF,TRBV23-1,16,TRBJ1-5,once,-
TGTGCCAGCAGGGGACAGGACTCCTACGAGCAGTACTTC,CASRGQDSYEQYF,TRBV9,13,TRBJ2-7,-,TRBD1
TGTGCCCTCCTCAGTAGGGTCGGGAATGAGCAGTTCTTC,CALLSRVGNEQFF,TRBV7-9,13,TRBJ2-1,-,-
TGTGCCAGCAGTGCCGACAGGAGCTCCTACAATGAGCAGTTCTTC,CASSADRSSYNEQFF,TRBV27,15,TRBJ2-1,-,-
TGCGCCAGCAGCTTGCTCCAGGGGGCCCACTACGAGCAGTACTTC,CASSLLQGAHYEQYF,TRBV5-1,15,TRBJ2-7,-,TRBD1
TGTGCCAGCAGTCCGGGAATGAGGGAGACCCAGTACTTC,CASSPGMRETQYF,TRBV27,13,TRBJ2-5,-,-
TGTGCCAGCAGCCCGGGGGGGGCAGGGGAAGAGACCCAGTACTTC,CASSPGGAGEETQYF,TRBV7-8,15,TRBJ2-5,-,TRBD2
TGCGCCAGCAGCTTGGTTCCGGGTCCGGAAGAGACCCAGTACTTC,CASSLVPGPEETQYF,TRBV5-1,15,TRBJ2-5,-,-
TGTGCCAGCAGCCCTCAGTCCTCGGGGTGGAGCGTTGGCTACACCTTC,CASSPQSSGWSVGYTF,TRBV9,16,TRBJ1-2,-,-
TGTGCCAGCAGCCCTTTTGCAACTAATGAAAAACTGTTTTTT,CASSPFATNEKLFF,TRBV14,14,TRBJ1-4,-,-
TGCGCCAGCAGCCTAGTAGCGGGAGAGGTCTACGAGCAGTACTTC,CASSLVAGEVYEQYF,TRBV4-3,15,TRBJ2-7,-,TRBD2
TGTGCCTGGAGTCCGGGACACAGTACGATGGCTAATGAAAAACTGTTTTTT,CAWSPGHSTMANEKLFF,TRBV30,17,TRBJ1-4,few,-
TGTGCCAGCAGCTATCATCGAACCCAGGAACAGGCCCCCCTCCTGACTTTC,CASSYHRTQEQAPLLTF,TRBV9,17,TRBJ2-6,-,-
TGTGCCAGCAGCTTTGGAACTAGCGGGAGGGACTACAATGAGCAGTTCTTC,CASSFGTSGRDYNEQFF,TRBV5-6,17,TRBJ2-1,-,TRBD2
TGTGCCAGTAGTACTAAAACCGGGACACCCGAGCAGTACTTC,CASSTKTGTPEQYF,TRBV19,14,TRBJ2-7,-,-
TGTGCCAGCAGCTTAGGCCAACTAGCGGCCTACAATGAGCAGTTCTTC,CASSLGQLAAYNEQFF,TRBV7-9,16,TRBJ2-1,-,TRBD2
TGCGCCAGCAGTCCCGGGACAGGTTATGGCTACACCTTC,CASSPGTGYGYTF,TRBV23-1,13,TRBJ1-2,few,TRBD1
TGTGCCATCAGTGAGTCCCACCAATGGGACAGGGGTTTATCGGGAAGAAGCAACACCGGGGAGCTGTTTTTT,CAISESHQWDRGLSGRSNTGELFF,TRBV10-3,24,TRBJ2-2,-,TRBD1
TGTGCCAGCAGTTTGGGACTAGCCTACGAGCAGTACTTC,CASSLGLAYEQYF,TRBV27,13,TRBJ2-7,-,TRBD2
TGTGCCAGCAGTGAAATCACCCCCGACAGGGAAGGTATCTATGAGCAGTTCTTC,CASSEITPDREGIYEQFF,TRBV6-1,18,TRBJ2-1,-,TRBD1
TGTGCCAGCAGTACTAGCGGGAGCTACGAGCAGTACTTC,CASSTSGSYEQYF,TRBV27,13,TRBJ2-7,once,TRBD2